This is a list of T cell receptor beta chains from one sample in a study of cytomegalovirus exposure and HLA in healthy donors. TCRdb's copy holds only in-frame clones and misses some; the assay was immunoSEQ multiplex PCR. The sample yields 180,000 or so clones, 60% to 80% seen once. Sequenced input: PBMCs. Receptor source: a man in his fifties or sixties in good health and CMV-seropositive. CDR3s leave out the opening cysteine and the closing phenylalanine or tryptophan.

>TRBJ1-3|TRBV7-2
ASSLRISSGNTIY
>TRBJ1-6|TRBV28
ASSPAGGSDNSPLH
>TRBJ1-4|TRBV29-1
SVESGRGGNEKLF
>TRBJ2-7|TRBV9
ASSLGQATYEQY
>TRBJ2-1|TRBV7-2
ASSTAGGSYNEQF
>TRBJ2-2|TRBV9
ASSVALAAGGPNTGELF
>TRBJ2-1|TRBV7-3
ASSLRGSSYNEQF
>TRBJ2-5|TRBV7-2
ASSSPGLAGVQETQY
>TRBJ2-2|TRBV19
ASSLGAAGELF
>TRBJ2-1|TRBV19
ASQGNNEQF
>TRBJ1-5|TRBV2
ASKAAYNQPQH
>TRBJ2-2|TRBV5-1
ASSPVADTGELF
>TRBJ1-5|TRBV7-2
ASSNQGLNQPQH
>TRBJ2-1|TRBV30
AWSGSRDRHYNEQF
>TRBJ1-4|TRBV19
ASSRDRAEELF
>TRBJ2-2|TRBV7-7
ASSPGLNTGELF
>TRBJ2-2|TRBV4-1
ASSRTGGAGELF
>TRBJ1-2|TRBV6-5
ASHLSGAAGYT
>TRBJ2-1|TRBV5-1
ASSLGLVFNEQF
>TRBJ2-2|TRBV28
ASRTTGGGHTGELF
>TRBJ2-7|TRBV29-1
SVYGDSYEQY
>TRBJ2-6|TRBV6-1
ASSKTGSGANVLT
>TRBJ2-3|TRBV28
ASNGDSPTDTQY
>TRBJ2-2|TRBV19
ASSIAGGPNGELF
>TRBJ2-7|TRBV5-1
ASSWGTGTYEQY
>TRBJ2-1|TRBV18
ASSPRSGGTSYNEQF
>TRBJ1-3|TRBV6-5
ASSLQETGNTIY
>TRBJ1-2|TRBV2
ASSDRDRTPKGYT
>TRBJ1-4|TRBV7-7
ASSFGTDRAEKLF
>TRBJ2-7|TRBV5-5
ASSLLRRGPYEQY
>TRBJ2-5|TRBV6-5
ASRPQGRQTQY
>TRBJ1-5|TRBV5-1
ASSPGTGEQPQH
>TRBJ1-2|TRBV19
ASSMTVSNYGYT
>TRBJ2-3|TRBV18
ASSTTGQGTDTQY
>TRBJ1-3|TRBV5-4
ASSLGDRGASGNTIY
>TRBJ2-7|TRBV7-6
ASSSGQGREQY
>TRBJ1-6|TRBV7-2
ASSLSSRQTSPLH
>TRBJ2-1|TRBV9
ASSVRENEQF
>TRBJ2-3|TRBV7-9
ASSSTGTGSTDTQY
>TRBJ1-4|TRBV6-1
ASRLQGSNEKLF
>TRBJ1-1|TRBV19
ARQGAVGPRMNTEAF
>TRBJ1-1|TRBV27
ASSASRGSRNTEAF
>TRBJ2-3|TRBV19
ASSIGTRETQY
>TRBJ1-2|TRBV15
ATSRDLENYGYT
>TRBJ2-5|TRBV10-2
ASSAWTGVQETQY
>TRBJ2-5|TRBV7-9
ASSLDSYREQY
>TRBJ2-5|TRBV27
ASSFNPDRAGETQY
>TRBJ1-1|TRBV6-4
ASSDFWTGSGNTEAF
>TRBJ1-2|TRBV11-2
ASSLVPTGINYGYT
>TRBJ2-2|TRBV7-9
ASSYPGTGGTGELF
>TRBJ1-3|TRBV19
ASNQLSGNTIY
>TRBJ1-2|TRBV5-1
ASSWTGNGYT
>TRBJ2-5|TRBV5-1
ASSFLGAGLQETQY
>TRBJ1-1|TRBV5-5
ASSLVGGWGTEAF
>TRBJ1-1|TRBV5-4
ASSLAGLLNTEAF
>TRBJ1-6|TRBV18
ASSLGARGPNSPLH
>TRBJ1-2|TRBV4-2
ASTPRINQGPLKGYT